The 3 T cell receptor beta chains below were found in one sample sequenced in a study of blood T cell repertoires in COVID-19. Profiled with immunoSEQ multiplex PCR; TCRdb holds only in-frame clones, not every one. The sample records around 250,000 clones, approximately 85% being singletons. The specimen sequenced was peripheral blood. The origin of the receptors is a man older than 75 with acute or convalescent COVID-19.

The chain is built from TRBV28 and TRBJ2-1; TRBD2 agrees at 8 bases. This CDR3 is 14 amino acids long. CDR1 MDHEN and CDR2 SYDVKM come from the germline V gene. Trimming removed 8 bases from V and 2 bases from J; junction bases left unmatched: 5. The DNA of the CDR3 is TGTGCCAGCTTTCGCGGGGGGCCCTACAATGAGCAGTTCTTC. Encoded protein: CASFRGGPYNEQFF.

The CDR3: CASINQGDKGVYQPQHF. The CDR3 DNA is TGCGCCAGCATCAACCAAGGGGACAAGGGAGTTTATCAGCCCCAGCATTTT. The chain uses TRBV5-1 and TRBJ1-5, with D perhaps matching TRBD1 (6 bases). Trimming cost V 6 bases and J 5 bases, with 24 bases left between them. Germline V gene lookup returns CDR1 SGHRS and CDR2 YFSETQ. The CDR3 covers 17 residues. Based on the CDR3 plus reference TRBV5-1 and TRBJ1-5, the full variable domain is KAGVTQTPRYLIKTRGQQVTLSCSPISGHRSVSWYQQTPGQGLQFLFEYFSETQRNKGNFPGRFSGRQFSNSRSEMNVSTLELGDSALYLCASINQGDKGVYQPQHFGDGTRLSIL.

The chain carries TRBV27 and TRBJ1-1; D unclear. V was clipped by 5 bases and J by 3 bases, with 10 bases between them. CDR3 length: 13 amino acids. Germline assignment: CDR1 MNHEY and CDR2 SMNVEV (reference sequence). The CDR3 coding sequence is TGTGCCAGCAGTCTCCGGACTCACACTGAAGCTTTCTTT. This translates into CASSLRTHTEAFF.